These 6 T cell receptor beta chains were sequenced from one sample in a study of T cell changes during pregnancy in multiple sclerosis. Only in-frame clones appear in the TCRdb table, and some are missing; sequencing was by immunoSEQ multiplex PCR. This sample has approximately 68,000 clones, with 80% to 95% found just once. The sample was peripheral blood, taken in the second trimester of pregnancy. The source of these receptors is a female donor with multiple sclerosis, enrolled in a pregnancy study.

This chain uses TRBV6-1 with TRBJ1-2, with TRBD1 matching 9 bases. Germline CDR1 and CDR2: MNHNS and SASEGT. V was pared by 6 bases and J by 9 bases, with 14 bases of the junction left unmatched. CDR3 length: 15 amino acids. CDR3 in DNA: TGTGCCAGCAGAACCGGGACAGGGTGGACCGGTCGCTACACCTTC. It yields the protein CASRTGTGWTGRYTF.

The V gene is TRBV4-2, the J gene TRBJ1-1, with D uncertain. V lost 3 bases to trimming and J lost 2 bases, with 10 bases between them. The CDR3 has 14 amino acids. The germline V gene has CDR1 LGHNA and CDR2 YNFKEQ. The CDR3 sequence is CASSQGILNTEAFF. The CDR3 DNA is TGTGCCAGCAGCCAGGGCATCTTAAACACTGAAGCTTTCTTT.

Details on this clone: The same CDR3 arises from other DNA sequences in this sample as well. The genes are TRBV5-1 and TRBJ1-1; D perhaps matches TRBD1 (6 bases). V was pared by 4 bases and J by 1 base, with 11 bases between. The CDR3 covers 14 residues. Looked up from germline, CDR1 is SGHRS and CDR2 is YFSETQ. The CDR3 DNA follows: TGCGCCAGCAGCCCATACAGGGCGAACACTGAAGCTTTCTTT. Encoded protein: CASSPYRANTEAFF. Looking up the rest from reference TRBV5-1 and TRBJ1-1 gives the full variable domain: KAGVTQTPRYLIKTRGQQVTLSCSPISGHRSVSWYQQTPGQGLQFLFEYFSETQRNKGNFPGRFSGRQFSNSRSEMNVSTLELGDSALYLCASSPYRANTEAFFGQGTRLTVV.

This clone is a singleton in its sample. V and J are TRBV19 and TRBJ2-2; no definite D call. The V end was cut by 1 base, the J end by 5 bases, with 14 bases between. From germline, CDR1 is LNHDA and CDR2 SQIVND (reference sequence). The CDR3 is 16 amino acids. CDR3 loop: CASSIVPQRRTGELFF. Here the CDR3 DNA reads TGTGCCAGTAGTATAGTTCCACAACGTCGTACCGGGGAGCTGTTTTTT.

This clone was seen more than once but under ten times. J is TRBJ1-4 and V is TRBV6-1; the D gene is possibly TRBD1 (6 bases). This CDR3 has 14 amino acids. The germline V gene encodes CDR1 MNHNS and CDR2 SASEGT. The V end was cut by 10 bases, the J end by 5 bases, with 17 bases between. The CDR3 region has the DNA TGTGCCACCGACCAACAGGGTAAAAATGAAAAACTGTTTTTT. Amino acids: CATDQQGKNEKLFF.

The chain couples TRBV4-3 to TRBJ2-1; D is unresolved. The CDR3 totals 13 residues. With 0 bases removed from V and 6 bases from J, the gap between germline ends came to 6 bases. The germline V gene encodes CDR1 LGHNA and CDR2 YSLEER. The CDR3 DNA reads TGCGCCAGCAGCCAAGATAGTGCCAATGAGCAGTTCTTC. Amino acid sequence: CASSQDSANEQFF.